Only one count was recorded for the clone carrying this T cell receptor beta chain. The protocol was immunoSEQ multiplex PCR, while the TCRdb copy is restricted to in-frame clones and leaves out a portion. This table holds around 450,000 clones, about 91% found once. This record comes from a study of Ad26.COV2.S vaccination and SARS-CoV-2 variants. Sample treatment: around 19 received Ad26.COV2.S at low or high dose, single or two shots; roughly 5 received placebo; per-sample allocation not given. Sampling was performed 63 days after the first vaccine or placebo injection. Germline CDR1 is SEHNR and CDR2 is FQNEAQ (reference sequence). The CDR3 runs to 15 residues. Trimming stripped 5 bases from V and 3 bases from J, with 15 bases between.

The rearrangement links TRBV7-9 to TRBJ2-3; perhaps TRBD2 as D (5 bases). The clonotype was recovered from a person between 18 and 60 years old who received the Ad26.COV2.S COVID-19 vaccine or a placebo. The sample in question was peripheral blood, obtained in a trial of Ad26.COV2.S vaccine versus placebo. Here the CDR3 reads CASSPQRGRTDTQYF. The CDR3 nucleotides are TGTGCCAGCAGCCCACAACGGGGTCGGACAGATACGCAGTATTTT.